The T cell receptor beta chain under discussion was sequenced for a study of a mutant IDH1 vaccine in newly diagnosed glioma. Using immunoSEQ multiplex PCR, the repertoire was profiled, and TCRdb retains in-frame clones only, with some absent. The data contain some 70,000 clones, about four fifths of them singletons. Trimming cost V 5 bases and J 7 bases, with 12 bases left between them. Germline V gene lookup returns CDR1 MNHEY and CDR2 SVGAGI. The CDR3 runs to 12 residues. The time point: baseline, week 1 (first vaccination visit). The treatment: pre-vaccination baseline after standard-of-care therapy.

Sequencing was performed on PBMCs, taken from a glioma patient treated with radiotherapy, temozolomide or both. J is TRBJ2-7 and V is TRBV6-5; D could derive from TRBD1 or TRBD2 (5 bases each). The clonotype originates from a man aged 50-59 years with glioma. CDR3 residues: CASSQGPGEQYF. The CDR3 region has the DNA TGTGCCAGCAGTCAGGGACCTGGGGAGCAGTACTTC.